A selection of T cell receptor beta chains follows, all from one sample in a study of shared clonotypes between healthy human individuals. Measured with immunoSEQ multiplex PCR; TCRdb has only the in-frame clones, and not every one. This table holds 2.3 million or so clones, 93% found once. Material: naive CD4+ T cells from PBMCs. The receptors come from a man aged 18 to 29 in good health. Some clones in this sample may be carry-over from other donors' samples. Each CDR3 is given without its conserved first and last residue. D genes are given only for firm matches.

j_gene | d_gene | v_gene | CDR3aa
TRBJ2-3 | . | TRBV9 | ASSVDHHTDTQY
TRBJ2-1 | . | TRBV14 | ASSQGAPEQF
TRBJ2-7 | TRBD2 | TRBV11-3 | ASSLGGLAGEDYEQY
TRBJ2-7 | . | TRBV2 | ASRGRGRTAYEQY
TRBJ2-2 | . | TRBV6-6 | ASSYGQGYTGELF
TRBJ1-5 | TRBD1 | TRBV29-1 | SVGTGGIQPQH
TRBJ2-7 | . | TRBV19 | ASRDTGVGSYEQY
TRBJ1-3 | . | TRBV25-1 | ASSEYFNTIY
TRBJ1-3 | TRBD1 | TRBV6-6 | ASSYDRGSGNTIY
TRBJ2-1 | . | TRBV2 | ASSEKASKQF
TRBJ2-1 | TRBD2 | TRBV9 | ASSVGLAGVGYEQF
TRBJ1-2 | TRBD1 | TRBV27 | ATQGWGQNTYGYT
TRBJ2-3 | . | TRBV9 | ASSVGQAPDTQY
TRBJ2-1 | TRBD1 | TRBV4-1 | ASSEGQGASYNEQF
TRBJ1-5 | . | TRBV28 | ASSFGGQPQH
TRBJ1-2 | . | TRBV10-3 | AISESEPAGYT
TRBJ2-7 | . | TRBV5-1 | ASSARGGQGSYEQY
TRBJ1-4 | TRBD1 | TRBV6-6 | ASSRGQGGSYEKLF
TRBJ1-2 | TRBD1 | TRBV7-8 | ASSPRTGLKGYT
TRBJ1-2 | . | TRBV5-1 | ASSATANYGYT
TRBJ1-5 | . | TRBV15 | ATSGWNQPQH
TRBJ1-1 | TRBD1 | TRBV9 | ASSGTGWNTEAF
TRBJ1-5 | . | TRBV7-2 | ASSLLRQPQH
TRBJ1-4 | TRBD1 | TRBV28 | ASSFRATGLVEKLF
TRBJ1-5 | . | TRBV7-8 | ASSWGGGIGNQPQH
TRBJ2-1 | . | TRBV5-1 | ASTRGAAYNEQF
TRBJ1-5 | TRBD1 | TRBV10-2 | ASSMTGDQPQH
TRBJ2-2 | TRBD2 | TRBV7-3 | ASSLRPLAGVPGELF
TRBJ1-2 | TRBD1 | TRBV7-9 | ASSKGQGVGGYT
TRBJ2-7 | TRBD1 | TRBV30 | AWGTGGSASEQY
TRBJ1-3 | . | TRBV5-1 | ASSSSGSGNTIY
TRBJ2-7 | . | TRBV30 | AWSVYGGTYEQY
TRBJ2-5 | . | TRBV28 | ASRRIETQY
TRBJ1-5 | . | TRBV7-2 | ASSPQGLRGNQPQH
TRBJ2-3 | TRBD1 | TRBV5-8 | ASRRQGSRTDTQY
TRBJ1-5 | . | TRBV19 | ASSNSQGWSQPQH
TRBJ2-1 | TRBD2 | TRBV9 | ASSGPGLAGGMDEQF
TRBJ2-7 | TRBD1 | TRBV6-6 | ASSYTSTGTREQY
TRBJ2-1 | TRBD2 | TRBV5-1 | ASSRATSGRGDEQF
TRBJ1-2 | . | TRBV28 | ASSLFSLQDGINYGYT
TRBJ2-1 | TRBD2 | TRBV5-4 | ASSLSASGGNEQF
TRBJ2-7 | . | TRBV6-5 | ASSPQRGFTYEQY
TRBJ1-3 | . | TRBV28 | ASSFPGHIGNTIY
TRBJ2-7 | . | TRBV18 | ASSPPGEQY
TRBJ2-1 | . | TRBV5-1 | ASSLAPQGLRSYNEQF
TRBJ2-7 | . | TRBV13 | ASSLRGYEQY
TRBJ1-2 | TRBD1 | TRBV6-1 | ASSEATGGSYGYT
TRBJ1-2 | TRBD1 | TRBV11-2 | ASSNDRGYGYT
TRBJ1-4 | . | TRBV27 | ASRPGRTNEKLF
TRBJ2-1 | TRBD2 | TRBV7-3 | ASSSTSGRIYNEQF
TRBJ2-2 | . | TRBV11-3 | ASSFDNGELF
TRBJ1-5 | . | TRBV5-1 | ASSKGEGNQPQH
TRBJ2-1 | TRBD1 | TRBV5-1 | ASSFQGAVDEQF
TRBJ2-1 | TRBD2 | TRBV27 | ASSPGTSLYNEQF
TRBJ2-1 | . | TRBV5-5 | ASSHAADSQI